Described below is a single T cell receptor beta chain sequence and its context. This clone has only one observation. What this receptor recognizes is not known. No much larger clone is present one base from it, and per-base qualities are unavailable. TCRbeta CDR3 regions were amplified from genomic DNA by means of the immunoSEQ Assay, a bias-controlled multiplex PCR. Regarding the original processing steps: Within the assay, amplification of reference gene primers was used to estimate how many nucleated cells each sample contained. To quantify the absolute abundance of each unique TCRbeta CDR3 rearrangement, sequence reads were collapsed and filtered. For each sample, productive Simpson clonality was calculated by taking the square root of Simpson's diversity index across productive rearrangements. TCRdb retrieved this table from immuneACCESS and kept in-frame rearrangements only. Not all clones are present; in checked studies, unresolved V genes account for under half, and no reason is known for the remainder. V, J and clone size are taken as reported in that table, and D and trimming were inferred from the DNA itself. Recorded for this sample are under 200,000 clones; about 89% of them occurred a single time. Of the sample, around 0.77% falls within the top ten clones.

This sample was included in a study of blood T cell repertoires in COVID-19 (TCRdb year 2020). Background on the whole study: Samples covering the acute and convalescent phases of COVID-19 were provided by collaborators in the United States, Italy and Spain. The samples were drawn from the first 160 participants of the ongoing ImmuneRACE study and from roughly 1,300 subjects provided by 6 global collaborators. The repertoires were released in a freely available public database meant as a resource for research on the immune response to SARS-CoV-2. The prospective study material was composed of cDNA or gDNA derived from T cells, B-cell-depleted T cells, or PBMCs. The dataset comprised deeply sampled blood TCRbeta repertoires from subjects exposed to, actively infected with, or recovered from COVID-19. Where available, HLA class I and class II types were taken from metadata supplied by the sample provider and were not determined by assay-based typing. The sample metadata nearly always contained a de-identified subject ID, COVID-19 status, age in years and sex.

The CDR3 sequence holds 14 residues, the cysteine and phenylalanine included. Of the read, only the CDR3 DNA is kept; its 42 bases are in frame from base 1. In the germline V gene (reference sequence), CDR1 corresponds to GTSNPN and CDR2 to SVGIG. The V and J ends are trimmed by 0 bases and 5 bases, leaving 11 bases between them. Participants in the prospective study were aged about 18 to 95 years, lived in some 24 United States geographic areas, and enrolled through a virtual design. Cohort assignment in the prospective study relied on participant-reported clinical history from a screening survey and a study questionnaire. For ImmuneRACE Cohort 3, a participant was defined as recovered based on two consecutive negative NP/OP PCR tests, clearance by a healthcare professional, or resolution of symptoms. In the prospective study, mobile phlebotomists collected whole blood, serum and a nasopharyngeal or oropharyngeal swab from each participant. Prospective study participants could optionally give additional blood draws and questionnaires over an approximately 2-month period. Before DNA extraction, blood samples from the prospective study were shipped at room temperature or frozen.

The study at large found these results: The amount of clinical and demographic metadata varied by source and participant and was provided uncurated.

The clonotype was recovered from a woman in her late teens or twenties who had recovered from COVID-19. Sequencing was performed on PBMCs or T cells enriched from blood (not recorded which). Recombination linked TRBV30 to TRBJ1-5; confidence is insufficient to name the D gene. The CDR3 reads CAWSVSDGDQPQHF. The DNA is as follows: TGTGCCTGGAGTGTAAGCGACGGAGATCAGCCCCAGCATTTT. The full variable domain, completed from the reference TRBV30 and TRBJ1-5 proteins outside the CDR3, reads SQTIHQWPATLVQPVGSPLSLECTVEGTSNPNLYWYRQAAGRGLQLLFYSVGIGQISSEVPQNLSASRPQDRQFILSSKKLLLSDSGFYLCAWSVSDGDQPQHFGDGTRLSIL.